What follows is one TCR beta chain and its context. Its specificity is not known. V trimming: 4 bases; J trimming: 0 bases; junction bases outside the gene matches: 8. The CDR3 has 16 residues. CDR1 and CDR2 from the germline V gene are MDHEN and SYDVKM. The data were obtained in a study of beta chain features in type 1 diabetes. Whole-study results and caveats: Healthy donors had naive, central memory and Treg TCRB repertoires that appeared less similar than those seen among patients.

One heparinised draw of blood, averaging about 116 mL, came from each donor. Sorting gave populations that all exceeded 98% purity. The isolated RNA, all of it, was reverse transcribed, so expressed TCRB transcripts were what got sequenced. Libraries were prepared by immunoSEQ multiplex PCR; TCRdb keeps only in-frame clonotypes and omits some of them. The table shows 900,000 or so clones, with 15% to 20% occurring only once. Sequencing was performed on naive CD4+ T cells from blood. The source is a woman between 18 and 29 years old in good health. The V gene is TRBV28, the J gene TRBJ2-5; 7 positions agree with TRBD2. The CDR3 DNA follows: TGTGCCAGCAGTTCCCCGGCAGCGGGGTACCAAGAGACCCAGTACTTC. Translating gives CASSSPAAGYQETQYF.